Below, 5 T cell receptor beta chains from the same sample are listed, as sequenced in a study of T-cell reconstitution after alpha-beta-depleted transplantation in children. Unique molecular identifiers tagged the TCRbeta library. One entry per CDR3 protein results from TCRdb running MiXCR on the PCR reads. The sample holds 400,000 to 500,000 distinct CDR3 sequences, about a tenth seen once. The sequencing used PBMCs from the stem cell graft donor, collected from the stem cell graft. These receptor sequences come from a human donor who donated a stem cell graft to a child with acute myeloid leukemia.

The chain joins TRBV20-1 to TRBJ2-1; 10 bases fit TRBD2. The CDR3 length is 15 residues. Germline CDR1 DFQATT, CDR2 SNEGSKA (reference sequence). V shed 3 bases and J 1 base; nucleotides not matched to a gene: 3. In DNA, the CDR3 is TGCAGTGCTAGCAAACTAGCGGGATCCTACAATGAGCAGTTCTTC. Encoded protein: CSASKLAGSYNEQFF.

This clonotype was detected only a few times. The V and J genes are TRBV30 and TRBJ2-3; D remains ambiguous. V lost 0 bases, J lost 2 bases, and 9 bases lay in between. CDR1 GTSNPN and CDR2 SVGIG come from the germline V gene (reference sequence). The CDR3 covers 14 residues. The CDR3 region has the DNA TGTGCCTGGAGTGTATCCCCGACCACAGATACGCAGTATTTT. Encoded protein: CAWSVSPTTDTQYF. Together with reference TRBV30 and TRBJ2-3, the CDR3 gives the full variable domain: SQTIHQWPATLVQPVGSPLSLECTVEGTSNPNLYWYRQAAGRGLQLLFYSVGIGQISSEVPQNLSASRPQDRQFILSSKKLLLSDSGFYLCAWSVSPTTDTQYFGPGTRLTVL.

The J gene is TRBJ2-2, the V gene TRBV4-1, with 9 bases fitting TRBD1. CDR1 and CDR2 (germline): MGHRA, YSYEKL. This CDR3 region has 15 residues. After removal of 8 bases from V and 2 bases from J, the junction contained 6 bases not matched to a gene. The CDR3 here is CASGGTGINTGELFF. In nucleotides, the CDR3 is TGCGCCAGCGGGGGGACAGGGATCAACACCGGGGAGCTGTTTTTT.

Many counts were recorded for this clonotype. The chain has TRBV5-1 and TRBJ1-1, with D perhaps TRBD1 (5 bases). This CDR3 has 12 residues. Trimming removed 3 bases from V and 5 bases from J, with 8 bases in between. Germline V lookup: CDR1 SGHRS, CDR2 YFSETQ. The CDR3 DNA sequence: TGCGCCAGCAGCTCCGAGGGGACTGAAGCTTTCTTT. Protein: CASSSEGTEAFF.

This sequence joins TRBV5-1 and TRBJ2-3, with D perhaps matching TRBD1 or TRBD2 (6 bases each). Germline CDR1 and CDR2: SGHRS and YFSETQ. The V end was cut by 4 bases, the J end by 2 bases, with 17 bases between. CDR3 length: 16 residues. DNA of the CDR3: TGCGCCAGCAGCCACCGAGGGGGGCGCCTCACAGATACGCAGTATTTT. It is translated as CASSHRGGRLTDTQYF.